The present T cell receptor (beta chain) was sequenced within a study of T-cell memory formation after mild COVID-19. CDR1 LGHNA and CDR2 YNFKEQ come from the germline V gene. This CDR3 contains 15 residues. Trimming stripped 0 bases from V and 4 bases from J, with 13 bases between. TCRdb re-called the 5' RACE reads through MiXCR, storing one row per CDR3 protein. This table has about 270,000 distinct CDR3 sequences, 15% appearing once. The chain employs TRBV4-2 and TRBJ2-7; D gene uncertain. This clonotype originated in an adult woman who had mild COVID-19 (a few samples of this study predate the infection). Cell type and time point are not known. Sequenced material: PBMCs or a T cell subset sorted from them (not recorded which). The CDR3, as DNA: TGTGCCAGCAGCCAAGAGGAAATAGTCTTGTACGAGCAGTACTTC. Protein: CASSQEEIVLYEQYF.